This entry describes one TCR beta chain. The antigen remains unidentified. These data belong to a study of cytomegalovirus exposure and HLA in healthy donors. Study context: HLA-typed donors were the source of about 85 million unique TCRs, which an early data release held.

The PCR was carried out with 60 Vbeta primers and 13 Jbeta primers. TCRdb's copy holds only in-frame clones and misses some; the assay was immunoSEQ multiplex PCR. The sample lists tens of thousands of clones; about 70% were seen once. Germline V lookup: CDR1 PRHDT, CDR2 FYEKMQ (reference sequence). The V gene end was trimmed by 11 bases and the J gene end by 5 bases; junction bases not matched to a gene: 5. The CDR3 loop spans 12 amino acids. General study points: The records held CMV serostatus as the only immune exposure information. An ancestry cluster, one associated with Asian ancestry, reportedly showed fewer N-insertions than the approximately 660-donor mean in a later analysis.

This sequence was found in a woman in her fifties or sixties in good health and CMV-seropositive. The sample was PBMCs. V gene TRBV13 combines with J gene TRBJ1-1, with 10 bases identical to TRBD1. The CDR3, as DNA: TGTGCCGGGGGGACAGGGGCAACTGAAGCTTTCTTT. Its translation is CAGGTGATEAFF.